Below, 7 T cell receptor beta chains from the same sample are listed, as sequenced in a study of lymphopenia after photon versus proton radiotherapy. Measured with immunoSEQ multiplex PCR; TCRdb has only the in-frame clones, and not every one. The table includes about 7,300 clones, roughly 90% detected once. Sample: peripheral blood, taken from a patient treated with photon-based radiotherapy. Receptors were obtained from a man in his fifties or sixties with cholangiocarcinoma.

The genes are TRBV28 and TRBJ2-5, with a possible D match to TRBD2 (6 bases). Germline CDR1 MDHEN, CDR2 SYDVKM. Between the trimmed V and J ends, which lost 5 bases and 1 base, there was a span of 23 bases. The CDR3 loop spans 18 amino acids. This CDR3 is CASSHGIRAGRLQETQYF. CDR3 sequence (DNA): TGTGCCAGCAGTCATGGGATAAGGGCAGGGAGGCTCCAAGAGACCCAGTACTTC.

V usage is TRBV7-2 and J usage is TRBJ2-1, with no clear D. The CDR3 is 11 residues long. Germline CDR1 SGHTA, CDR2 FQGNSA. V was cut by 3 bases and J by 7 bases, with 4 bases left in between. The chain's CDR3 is CASSLANEQFF. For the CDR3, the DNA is TGTGCCAGCAGCTTGGCTAATGAGCAGTTCTTC.

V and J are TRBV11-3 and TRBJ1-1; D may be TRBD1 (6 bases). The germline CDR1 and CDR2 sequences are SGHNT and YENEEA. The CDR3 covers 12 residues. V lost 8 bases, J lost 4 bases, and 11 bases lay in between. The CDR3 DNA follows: TGTGCCAGCTCGGGGGGCGGCACTGAAGCTTTCTTT. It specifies CASSGGGTEAFF. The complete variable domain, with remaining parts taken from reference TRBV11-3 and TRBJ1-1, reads EAGVVQSPRYKIIEKKQPVAFWCNPISGHNTLYWYLQNLGQGPELLIRYENEEAVDDSQLPKDRFSAERLKGVDSTLKIQPAELGDSAVYLCASSGGGTEAFFGQGTRLTVV.

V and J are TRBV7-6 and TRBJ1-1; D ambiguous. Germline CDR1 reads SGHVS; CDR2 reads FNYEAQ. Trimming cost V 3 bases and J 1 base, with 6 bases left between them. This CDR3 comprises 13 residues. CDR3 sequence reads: CASSFLQNTEAFF. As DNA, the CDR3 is TGTGCCAGCAGCTTTCTTCAGAACACTGAAGCTTTCTTT. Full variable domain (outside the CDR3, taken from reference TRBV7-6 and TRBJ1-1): GAGVSQSPRYKVTKRGQDVALRCDPISGHVSLYWYRQALGQGPEFLTYFNYEAQQDKSGLPNDRFSAERPEGSISTLTIQRTEQRDSAMYRCASSFLQNTEAFFGQGTRLTVV.

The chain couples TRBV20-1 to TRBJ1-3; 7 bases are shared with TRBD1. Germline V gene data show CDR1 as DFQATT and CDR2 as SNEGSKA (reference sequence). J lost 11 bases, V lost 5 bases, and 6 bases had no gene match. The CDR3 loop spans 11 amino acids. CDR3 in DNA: TGCAGTGCTTTACAGGGGCGCTCCATATATTTT. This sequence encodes CSALQGRSIYF.

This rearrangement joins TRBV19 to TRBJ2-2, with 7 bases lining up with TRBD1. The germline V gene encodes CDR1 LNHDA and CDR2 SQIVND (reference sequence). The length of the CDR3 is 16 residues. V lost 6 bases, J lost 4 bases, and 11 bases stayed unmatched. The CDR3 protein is CASRENAGTVTGELFF. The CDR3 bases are TGTGCCAGTAGGGAGAACGCCGGGACAGTCACCGGGGAGCTGTTTTTT.

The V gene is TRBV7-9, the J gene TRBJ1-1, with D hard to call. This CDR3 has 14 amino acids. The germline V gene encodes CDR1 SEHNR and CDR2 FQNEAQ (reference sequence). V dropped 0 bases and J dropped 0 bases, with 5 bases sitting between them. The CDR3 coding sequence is TGTGCCAGCAGCTTAGCTGCCATGAACACTGAAGCTTTCTTT. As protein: CASSLAAMNTEAFF.